Sequencing of this T cell receptor (beta chain) was carried out in a study of radiation and T cells in renal cell carcinoma. Generated by immunoSEQ multiplex PCR, the TCRdb table keeps only in-frame clones and is missing some. The sample records some 150,000 clones, roughly 87% being singletons. Time point of the sample: blood 2 weeks post-SBRT. Stated treatment: 15 Gy SBRT to primary tumor, nephrectomy 4 weeks later. Clear cell pathology was present in this patient's renal cell carcinoma. CDR1 and CDR2 from the germline V gene are SGHRS and YFSETQ. V lost 1 base to trimming and J lost 0 bases; unmatched junction nucleotides: 4. The CDR3 is made up of 15 amino acids.

Here the sequenced sample was blood, taken from a patient whose treatment included radiotherapy and nephrectomy. This receptor was taken from a woman aged 45-65 years with renal cell carcinoma. The chain joins TRBV5-1 to TRBJ2-7; 7 bases fit TRBD1. DNA for the CDR3: TGCGCCAGCAGCTTGAGAACAGGGGACTCCTACGAGCAGTACTTC. Amino acids: CASSLRTGDSYEQYF.